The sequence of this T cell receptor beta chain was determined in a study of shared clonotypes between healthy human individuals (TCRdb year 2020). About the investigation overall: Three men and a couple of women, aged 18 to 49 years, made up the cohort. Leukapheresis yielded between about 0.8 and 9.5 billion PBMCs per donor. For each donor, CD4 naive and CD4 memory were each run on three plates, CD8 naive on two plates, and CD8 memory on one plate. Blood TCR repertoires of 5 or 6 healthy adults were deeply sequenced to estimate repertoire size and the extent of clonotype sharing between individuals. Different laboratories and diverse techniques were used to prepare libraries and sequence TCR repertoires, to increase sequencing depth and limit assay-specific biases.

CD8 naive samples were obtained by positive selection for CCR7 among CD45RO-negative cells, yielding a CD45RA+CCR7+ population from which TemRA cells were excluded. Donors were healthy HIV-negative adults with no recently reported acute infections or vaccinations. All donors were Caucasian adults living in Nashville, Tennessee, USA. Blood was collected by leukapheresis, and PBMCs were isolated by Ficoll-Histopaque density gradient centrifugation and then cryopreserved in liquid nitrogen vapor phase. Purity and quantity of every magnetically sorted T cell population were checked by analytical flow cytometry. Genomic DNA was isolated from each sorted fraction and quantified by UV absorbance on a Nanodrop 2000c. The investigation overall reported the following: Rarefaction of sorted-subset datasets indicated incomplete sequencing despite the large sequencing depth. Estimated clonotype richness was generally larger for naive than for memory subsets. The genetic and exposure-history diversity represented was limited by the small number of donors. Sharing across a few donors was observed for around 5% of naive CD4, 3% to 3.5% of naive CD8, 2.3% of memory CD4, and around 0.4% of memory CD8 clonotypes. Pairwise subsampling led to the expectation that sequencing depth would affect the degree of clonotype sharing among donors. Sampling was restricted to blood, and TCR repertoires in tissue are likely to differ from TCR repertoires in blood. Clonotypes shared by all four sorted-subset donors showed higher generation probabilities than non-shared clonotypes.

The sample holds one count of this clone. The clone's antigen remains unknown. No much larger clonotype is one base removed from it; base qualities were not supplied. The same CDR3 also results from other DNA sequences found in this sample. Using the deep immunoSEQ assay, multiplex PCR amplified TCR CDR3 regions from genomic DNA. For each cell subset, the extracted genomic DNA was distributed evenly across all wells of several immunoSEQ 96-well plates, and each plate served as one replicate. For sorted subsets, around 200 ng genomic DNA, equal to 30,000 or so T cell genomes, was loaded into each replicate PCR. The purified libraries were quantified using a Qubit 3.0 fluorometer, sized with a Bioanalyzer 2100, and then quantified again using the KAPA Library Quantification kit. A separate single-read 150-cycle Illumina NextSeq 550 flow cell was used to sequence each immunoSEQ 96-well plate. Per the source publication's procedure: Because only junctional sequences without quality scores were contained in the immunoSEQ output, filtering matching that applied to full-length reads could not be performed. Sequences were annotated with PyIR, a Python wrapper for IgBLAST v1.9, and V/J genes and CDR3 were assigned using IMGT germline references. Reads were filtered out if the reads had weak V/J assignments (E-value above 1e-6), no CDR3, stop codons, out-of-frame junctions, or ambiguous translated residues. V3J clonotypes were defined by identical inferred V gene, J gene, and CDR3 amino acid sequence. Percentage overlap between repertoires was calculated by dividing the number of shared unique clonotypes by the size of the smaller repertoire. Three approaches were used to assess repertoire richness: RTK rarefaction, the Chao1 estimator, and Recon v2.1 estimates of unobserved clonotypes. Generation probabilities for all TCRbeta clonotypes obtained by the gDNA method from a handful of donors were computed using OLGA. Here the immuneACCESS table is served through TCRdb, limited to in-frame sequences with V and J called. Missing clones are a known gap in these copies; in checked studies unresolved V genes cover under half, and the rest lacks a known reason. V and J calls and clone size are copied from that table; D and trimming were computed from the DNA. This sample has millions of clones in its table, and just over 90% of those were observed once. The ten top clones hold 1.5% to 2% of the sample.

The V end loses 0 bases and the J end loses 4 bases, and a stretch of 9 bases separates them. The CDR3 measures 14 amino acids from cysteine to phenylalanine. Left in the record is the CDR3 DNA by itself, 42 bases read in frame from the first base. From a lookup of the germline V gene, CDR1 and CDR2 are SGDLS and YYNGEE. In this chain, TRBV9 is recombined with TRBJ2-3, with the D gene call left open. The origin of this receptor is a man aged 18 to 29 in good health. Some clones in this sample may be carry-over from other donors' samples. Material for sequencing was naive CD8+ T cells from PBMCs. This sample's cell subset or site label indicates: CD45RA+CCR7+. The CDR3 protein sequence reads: CASSVAGSADTQYF. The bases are TGTGCCAGCAGCGTAGCCGGGTCGGCAGATACGCAGTATTTT.